This record looks at one T cell receptor beta chain sequence and its context. Its antigen remains unidentified. These data originate in a study of T cell repertoires in cytomegalovirus infection. Study-wide context: In public TCR beta signatures, there were indications of both CMV infection and matching HLA type.

Each CDR3 protein gets one entry after TCRdb re-called the reads with MiXCR. The sample records about half a million distinct CDR3 sequences, 30% to 40% being singletons. Findings and limits, study-wide: The study found HLA-C-restricted CMV-specific TCR beta clonotypes dominating the ex vivo response.

The sequence derives from a human donor in good health (CMV status not recorded). Some clones in this sample may be carry-over from other donors' samples. The sequencing used cultured PBMCs, collected from culture after CMV antigen stimulation.

The CDR3 DNA sequence: TGTGCCAGCAGCTCCGGTTGGCGGGAGGGCCGGGCCGGGGAGCTGTTTTTT. As protein: CASSSGWREGRAGELFF. The chain has TRBV7-2 and TRBJ2-2; 9 bases agree with TRBD2. This CDR3 contains 17 residues. From germline, CDR1 is SGHTA and CDR2 FQGNSA. Germline trimming cut 4 bases from V and 6 bases from J; bases unmatched to any gene: 12.